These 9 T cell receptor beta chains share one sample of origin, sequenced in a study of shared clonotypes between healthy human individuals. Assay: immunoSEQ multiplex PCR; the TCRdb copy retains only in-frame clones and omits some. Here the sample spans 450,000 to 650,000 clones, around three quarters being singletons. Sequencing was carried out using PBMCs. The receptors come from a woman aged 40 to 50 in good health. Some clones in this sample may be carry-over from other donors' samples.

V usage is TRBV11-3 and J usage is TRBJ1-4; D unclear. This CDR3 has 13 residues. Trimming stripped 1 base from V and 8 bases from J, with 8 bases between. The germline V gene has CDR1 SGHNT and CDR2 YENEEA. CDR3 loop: CASSLGLAEKLFF. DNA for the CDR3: TGTGCCAGCAGCTTAGGGCTGGCGGAAAAACTGTTTTTT.

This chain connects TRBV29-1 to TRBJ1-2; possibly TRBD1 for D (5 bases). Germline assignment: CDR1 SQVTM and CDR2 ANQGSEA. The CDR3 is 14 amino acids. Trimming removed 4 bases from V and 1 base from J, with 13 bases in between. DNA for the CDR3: TGCAGCGTTGGGGGAGGGGAGAGTAACTATGGCTACACCTTC. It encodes CSVGGGESNYGYTF. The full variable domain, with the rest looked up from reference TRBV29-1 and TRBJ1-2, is SAVISQKPSRDICQRGTSLTIQCQVDSQVTMMFWYRQQPGQSLTLIATANQGSEATYESGFVIDKFPISRPNLTFSTLTVSNMSPEDSSIYLCSVGGGESNYGYTFGSGTRLTVV.

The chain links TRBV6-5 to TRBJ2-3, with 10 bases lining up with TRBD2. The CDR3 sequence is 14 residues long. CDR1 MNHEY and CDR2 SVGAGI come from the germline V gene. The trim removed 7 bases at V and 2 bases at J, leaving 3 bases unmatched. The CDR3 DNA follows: TGTGCCAGCACTAGCGGGGGAAACACAGATACGCAGTATTTT. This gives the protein CASTSGGNTDTQYF.

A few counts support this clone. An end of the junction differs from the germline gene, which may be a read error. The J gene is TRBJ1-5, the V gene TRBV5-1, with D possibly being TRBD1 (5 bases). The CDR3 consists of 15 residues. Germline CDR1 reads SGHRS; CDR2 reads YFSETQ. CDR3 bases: TGCGCGAGCAGAGCTACGGGGACTAGCAATCAGCCCCAGCATTTT. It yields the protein CASRATGTSNQPQHF.

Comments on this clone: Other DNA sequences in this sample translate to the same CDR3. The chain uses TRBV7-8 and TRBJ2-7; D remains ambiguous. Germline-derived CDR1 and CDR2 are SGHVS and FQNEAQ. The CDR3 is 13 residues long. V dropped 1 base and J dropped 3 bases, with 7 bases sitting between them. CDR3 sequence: CASSLEGLYEQYF. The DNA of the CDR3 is TGTGCCAGCAGCTTAGAAGGCCTCTACGAGCAGTACTTC.

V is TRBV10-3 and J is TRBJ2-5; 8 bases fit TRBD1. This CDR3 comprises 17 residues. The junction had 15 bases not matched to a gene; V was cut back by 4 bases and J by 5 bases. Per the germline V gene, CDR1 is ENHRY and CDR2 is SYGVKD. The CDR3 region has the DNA TGTGCCATCAGTGGGGCGACAGGGGCTTCCTACGGGGAGACCCAGTACTTC. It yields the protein CAISGATGASYGETQYF.

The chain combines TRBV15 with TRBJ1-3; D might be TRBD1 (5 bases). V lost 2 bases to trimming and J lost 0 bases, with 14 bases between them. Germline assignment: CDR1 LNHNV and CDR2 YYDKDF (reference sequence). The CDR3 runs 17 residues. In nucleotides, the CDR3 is TGTGCCACCAGCAGACCCCGCTGGGGGGGCTCTGGAAACACCATATATTTT. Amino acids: CATSRPRWGGSGNTIYF.

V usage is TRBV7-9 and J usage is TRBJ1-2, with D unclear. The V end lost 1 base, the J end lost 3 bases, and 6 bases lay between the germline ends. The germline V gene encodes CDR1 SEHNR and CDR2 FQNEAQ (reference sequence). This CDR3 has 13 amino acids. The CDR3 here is CASSLGGYYGYTF. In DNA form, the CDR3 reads TGTGCCAGCAGCTTAGGAGGGTACTATGGCTACACCTTC.

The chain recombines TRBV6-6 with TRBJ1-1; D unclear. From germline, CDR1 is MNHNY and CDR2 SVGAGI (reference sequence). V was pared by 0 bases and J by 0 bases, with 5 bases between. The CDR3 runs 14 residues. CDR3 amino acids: CASSYSKLNTEAFF. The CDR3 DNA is TGTGCCAGCAGTTACTCGAAGCTGAACACTGAAGCTTTCTTT.